These 29 T cell receptor beta chains were all obtained from the same sample, sequenced in a study of T cell repertoires and Cas9 in healthy adults. Profiling relied on immunoSEQ multiplex PCR, and the TCRdb table lists in-frame clones only, not all of them. The data contain about 15,000 clones, 89% of them seen just once; the ten biggest clones take up roughly 1.9%. The specimen was Tregs (CD4+, CD25+, CD127-, CD137-, CD154-) from PBMCs; culture status not recorded. The receptors derive from a human donor in good health.

The chain carries TRBV15 and TRBJ1-5; D is perhaps TRBD1 (5 bases). Per germline, CDR1 LNHNV and CDR2 YYDKDF (reference sequence). Trimming stripped 5 bases from V and 0 bases from J, with 11 bases between. This CDR3 comprises 15 residues. The CDR3 loop is CATSVGTYSNQPQHF. CDR3 nucleotides: TGTGCCACCAGCGTAGGGACTTATAGCAATCAGCCCCAGCATTTT.

The gene calls are TRBV2 and TRBJ2-1, with a possible D match to TRBD1 (6 bases). The CDR3 runs to 15 residues. The V end was cut by 6 bases, the J end by 0 bases, with 12 bases between. CDR1 and CDR2 (germline): SNHLY, FYNNEI. The DNA of the CDR3 is TGTGCCAGCAGCATACAGGGCAGCTCCTACAATGAGCAGTTCTTC. Its protein product is CASSIQGSSYNEQFF.

V gene TRBV7-8 combines with J gene TRBJ2-7, with D perhaps TRBD1 or TRBD2 (6 bases each). CDR1 is SGHVS and CDR2 is FQNEAQ in the germline V gene. Trimming cost V 1 base and J 12 bases, with 16 bases left between them. The CDR3 contains 13 residues. The CDR3 spells CASSLGSGARSYF. For the CDR3, the DNA is TGTGCCAGCAGCTTAGGTTCGGGGGCCCGCTCGTACTTC.

The J gene is TRBJ1-2, the V gene TRBV29-1; 7 bases agree with TRBD1. The CDR3 has 14 amino acids. Per the germline V gene, CDR1 is SQVTM and CDR2 is ANQGSEA. With 8 bases clipped from V and 5 bases from J, the junction kept 14 bases outside the gene matches. CDR3 region: CSCGPGQEPYGYTF. DNA for the CDR3: TGCAGCTGCGGGCCAGGACAGGAACCTTATGGCTACACCTTC.

The rearrangement links TRBV2 to TRBJ2-5, with TRBD1 matching 7 bases. J was trimmed by 3 bases and V by 5 bases; bases with no gene match: 3. Germline V gene lookup returns CDR1 SNHLY and CDR2 FYNNEI. CDR3 size: 13 residues. The CDR3 reads CASSFQGEETQYF. The DNA of the CDR3 is TGTGCCAGCAGTTTTCAGGGGGAAGAGACCCAGTACTTC.

V is TRBV30 and J is TRBJ1-1; TRBD1 agrees at 7 bases. V shed 7 bases and J 4 bases; nucleotides not matched to a gene: 9. The CDR3 consists of 13 residues. Germline CDR1 and CDR2: GTSNPN and SVGIG (reference sequence). The CDR3 is CASDRNLGTEAFF. CDR3 in DNA: TGTGCCTCGGACAGGAATTTGGGCACTGAAGCTTTCTTT.

This clone is a singleton in its sample. The chain has TRBV5-1 and TRBJ2-1; no firm D call. This CDR3 has 13 residues. In germline, CDR1 is SGHRS, CDR2 YFSETQ. Between the trimmed V and J ends, which lost 1 base and 3 bases, there was a span of 5 bases. The CDR3 sequence is CASSLNLYNEQFF. The DNA of the CDR3 is TGCGCCAGCAGCTTGAATCTCTACAATGAGCAGTTCTTC.

V gene TRBV5-1 combines with J gene TRBJ2-2; tentative D call: TRBD1 (6 bases). From germline, CDR1 is SGHRS and CDR2 YFSETQ. The germline V and J ends were trimmed by 4 bases and 4 bases, with 11 bases remaining between them. This CDR3 comprises 14 residues. CDR3 nucleotides: TGCGCCAGCAGCGGAATAGGGGGCACCGGGGAGCTGTTTTTT. Protein sequence: CASSGIGGTGELFF.

V and J are TRBV5-1 and TRBJ2-5; 11 bases line up with TRBD1. The last part of the DNA fits TRBJ2-7 better; the J call may be wrong. The CDR3 is made up of 15 amino acids. Germline assignment: CDR1 SGHRS and CDR2 YFSETQ. CDR3 sequence reads: CASSLWTGGPYEQYF. CDR3 nucleotide sequence: TGCGCCAGCAGCCTCTGGACAGGGGGCCCCTACGAGCAGTACTTC.

The table lists this clone with a few counts. The V and J genes are TRBV21-1 and TRBJ2-7; the table's TRBD2 call for D was not verified on the DNA. TRBV21-1 is a pseudogene. The length of the CDR3 is 13 residues. The CDR3 loop reads CASSKNYSYEQYF. The CDR3 DNA sequence: TGTGCCAGCAGCAAGAACTACTCCTACGAGCAGTACTTC.

The count of this clone is one. The chain joins TRBV6-1 to TRBJ2-3; 8 nucleotides line up with TRBD2. V shed 5 bases, J shed 4 bases, and the junction held 2 bases outside the gene matches. This CDR3 is built from 13 residues. Germline assignment: CDR1 MNHNS and CDR2 SASEGT. The CDR3 reads CASSRRGADTQYF. The CDR3 bases are TGTGCCAGCAGTCGGCGGGGGGCAGATACGCAGTATTTT.

The V and J genes are TRBV6-5 and TRBJ2-3; 8 bases fit TRBD1. The V segment lost 4 bases and the J segment 6 bases; nucleotides outside the gene matches: 6. Per germline, CDR1 MNHEY and CDR2 SVGAGI. This CDR3 contains 14 residues. The CDR3 reads CASSLDRGRDTQYF. The CDR3, as DNA: TGTGCCAGCAGTTTAGACAGGGGTAGGGATACGCAGTATTTT.

This chain joins TRBV19 and TRBJ2-3; TRBD2 is a possible D gene (6 bases). Germline loops: CDR1 LNHDA, CDR2 SQIVND (reference sequence). This CDR3 region has 15 residues. Trimming cost V 6 bases and J 2 bases, with 15 bases left between them. The CDR3 here is CASSPEGLHTDTQYF. The DNA for the CDR3 is TGTGCCAGTAGCCCAGAGGGACTCCACACAGATACGCAGTATTTT. The full variable domain, in which reference TRBV19 and TRBJ2-3 provide the parts outside the CDR3, is DGGITQSPKYLFRKEGQNVTLSCEQNLNHDAMYWYRQDPGQGLRLIYYSQIVNDFQKGDIAEGYSVSREKKESFPLTVTSAQKNPTAFYLCASSPEGLHTDTQYFGPGTRLTVL.

This sequence joins TRBV28 and TRBJ2-6; D not certain. The CDR3 has 16 amino acids. The V and J ends lost 5 bases and 4 bases respectively, with 15 bases between them. The germline CDR1 and CDR2 sequences are MDHEN and SYDVKM. In DNA, the CDR3 is TGTGCCAGCAGTCCTTCATTAGGGCACGGGGCCAACGTCCTGACTTTC. Translating it yields CASSPSLGHGANVLTF.

The chain carries TRBV6-1 and TRBJ1-1; D unclear. CDR1 is MNHNS, CDR2 SASEGT, per germline. The CDR3 spans 11 residues. V was shortened by 6 bases and J by 6 bases, with 8 bases between the two germline ends. The CDR3 DNA reads TGTGCCAGCAGCTCCGGGTCTGAAGCTTTCTTT. Translation: CASSSGSEAFF.

This clone was seen only once. The chain recombines TRBV7-9 with TRBJ2-7, with 10 bases that match TRBD1. The J segment lost 4 bases and the V segment lost 4 bases, leaving 4 bases of the junction unmatched. Germline CDR1 is SEHNR and CDR2 is FQNEAQ (reference sequence). The CDR3 length is 14 residues. This CDR3 is CASSWRQGAYEQYF. The CDR3 DNA reads as TGTGCCAGCAGCTGGAGACAGGGGGCATACGAGCAGTACTTC. The whole variable domain, remainder taken from reference TRBV7-9 and TRBJ2-7, is DTGVSQNPRHKITKRGQNVTFRCDPISEHNRLYWYRQTLGQGPEFLTYFQNEAQLEKSRLLSDRFSAERPKGSFSTLEIQRTEQGDSAMYLCASSWRQGAYEQYFGPGTRLTVT.

The chain uses TRBV4-1 and TRBJ1-2; unclear D gene. The length of the CDR3 is 14 residues. The V gene's germline CDR1 is MGHRA and CDR2 YSYEKL. V was cut by 4 bases and J by 5 bases, with 14 bases left in between. The CDR3 region has the DNA TGCGCCAGCAGCCCTCCGGCGTCGGAATATGGCTACACCTTC. Translating it yields CASSPPASEYGYTF.

In the case of this clone: The junction differs from germline at one of its ends, possibly a read error. The chain uses TRBV5-6 and TRBJ1-4; D might be TRBD1 (5 bases). Germline CDR1 is SGHDT and CDR2 is YYEEEE. The CDR3 length is 16 residues. The CDR3 coding sequence is TGTGCCAGCAGTTGGGGAACAGGTGCAACTAATGAAAGACTGTTTTTT. Translation gives CASSWGTGATNERLFF.

This chain connects TRBV27 to TRBJ2-7; D is ambiguous. Deletions cut 2 bases from V and 4 bases from J, with 15 bases between. CDR1 is MNHEY and CDR2 is SMNVEV in the germline V gene (reference sequence). This CDR3 spans 15 amino acids. The CDR3 nucleotides are TGTGCCAGCAGTTTAGGATTTTCAACCGGGTACGAGCAGTACTTC. Translation: CASSLGFSTGYEQYF.

This sequence joins TRBV27 and TRBJ1-6, with 10 bases identical to TRBD1. The V segment lost 6 bases and the J segment 4 bases; nucleotides outside the gene matches: 9. Germline CDR1 reads MNHEY; CDR2 reads SMNVEV (reference sequence). This CDR3 comprises 17 residues. CDR3 sequence reads: CASSRQGAVRYNSPLHF. The CDR3 coding sequence is TGTGCCAGCAGCCGACAGGGGGCAGTTCGGTATAATTCACCCCTCCACTTT.

The chain carries TRBV19 and TRBJ2-5; 7 bases match TRBD2. V was pared by 2 bases and J by 5 bases, with 5 bases of the junction left unmatched. Germline CDR1 and CDR2: LNHDA and SQIVND (reference sequence). The CDR3 consists of 14 residues. CDR3 coding DNA: TGTGCCAGTAGTATATCGTCTAGCGGCGAGACCCAGTACTTC. Amino acid sequence: CASSISSSGETQYF.

The chain employs TRBV4-2 and TRBJ1-4, with 9 nucleotides matching TRBD1. The CDR3 is made up of 15 amino acids. Losses at the gene ends were 4 bases for V and 6 bases for J; bases not matched to a gene: 6. Germline lookup yields CDR1 LGHNA and CDR2 YNFKEQ. The CDR3 coding sequence is TGTGCCAGCAGCCCTCCGGGACAGGGATATGAAAAACTGTTTTTT. This translates into CASSPPGQGYEKLFF.

The chain has TRBV19 and TRBJ1-3; 7 bases line up with TRBD1. J gave up 11 bases and V 3 bases, and 10 bases lay outside the gene matches. Germline lookup yields CDR1 LNHDA and CDR2 SQIVND (reference sequence). The CDR3 contains 14 residues. CDR3 sequence (DNA): TGTGCCAGTAGTATCCGGGACAGACCATCGGCCATATATTTT. Translation: CASSIRDRPSAIYF.

The rearrangement joins TRBV19 to TRBJ2-5, with 7 bases identical to TRBD2. The CDR3 runs 14 residues. V was clipped by 5 bases and J by 0 bases; unmatched bases: 3. Germline V gives CDR1 LNHDA, CDR2 SQIVND (reference sequence). CDR3 coding DNA: TGTGCCAGTAGTCTACTAGCGAACCAAGAGACCCAGTACTTC. Protein product: CASSLLANQETQYF.

The gene calls are TRBV5-1 and TRBJ2-1; 7 nucleotides match TRBD1. There are 19 residues in the CDR3. V shed 1 base, J shed 6 bases, and the junction held 19 bases outside the gene matches. The V gene's germline CDR1 is SGHRS and CDR2 YFSETQ. CDR3 coding DNA: TGCGCCAGCAGCTTGCGTACCGGGACAGTGACCCACTGGGGCAATGAGCAGTTCTTC. Translation: CASSLRTGTVTHWGNEQFF.

The chain joins TRBV11-1 to TRBJ2-2; 10 nucleotides match TRBD2. J gave up 7 bases and V 1 base, and 12 bases lay outside the gene matches. Germline values: CDR1 SGHAT, CDR2 FQDESV (reference sequence). This CDR3 is built from 18 residues. Here the CDR3 DNA reads TGTGCCAGCAGCTTAGTCGGTAGCGGGGGGCCCGAGGGCGGGGAGCTGTTTTTT. Translating it yields CASSLVGSGGPEGGELFF.

The chain recombines TRBV16 with TRBJ1-2; D uncertain. The CDR3 covers 13 residues. Germline V gene data show CDR1 as KGHSY and CDR2 as FQNENV. Trimming shortened V by 5 bases and J by 5 bases, and 12 bases separated the two germline ends. CDR3 protein: CASSVRITYGYTF. The CDR3 coding sequence is TGTGCCAGCAGCGTCCGGATCACTTATGGCTACACCTTC.

The chain recombines TRBV7-8 with TRBJ2-7; D call uncertain. The CDR3 runs to 15 residues. Looked up from germline, CDR1 is SGHVS and CDR2 is FQNEAQ. V lost 2 bases to trimming and J lost 1 base, with 12 bases between them. This CDR3 is CASSLTRGGSYEQYF. CDR3 nucleotides: TGTGCCAGCAGCTTAACCCGTGGCGGTTCCTACGAGCAGTACTTC.

DNA of the CDR3: TGCGCCAGCCCCCAAGGGGCGTCAGATAAAGAGACCCAGTACTTC. Its translation: CASPQGASDKETQYF. This chain connects TRBV5-1 to TRBJ2-5, with D possibly being TRBD1 (5 bases). The CDR3 runs to 15 residues. V lost 7 bases and J lost 3, with 19 bases in between. CDR1 SGHRS and CDR2 YFSETQ come from the germline V gene.